Below are 24 T cell receptor beta chains sequenced from a single sample in a study of CD8+CD57+ T cells in acquired aplastic anemia. The use of genomic DNA as template underpinned the TCR beta VDJ and CDR3 profiling. TCRdb re-called the reads through MiXCR, storing one row per CDR3 protein. The profile covers about 400,000 distinct CDR3 sequences, with 65% to 80% appearing a single time and around 4% taken by the ten largest. Sequencing was performed on sorted CD4+, CD8+, or CD8+CD57+ T cells (not recorded which) from PBMCs. The receptors derive from a human donor in good health, serving as a control.

This clonotype came up once. Germline is not matched at one junction end, which may reflect a read error. The V gene is TRBV7-4, the J gene TRBJ2-7, with D unclear. Germline assignment: CDR1 SGHVT and CDR2 SQSDAQ. The CDR3 has 14 amino acids. CDR3 loop: CASSSSDGSMATHF. The CDR3, as DNA: TGTGCCAGCAGCTCGAGCGACGGCTCTATGGCTACACATTTC. The variable domain in full, with the rest retrieved from reference TRBV7-4 and TRBJ2-7, is GAGVSQSPRYKVAKRGRDVALRCDSISGHVTLYWYRQTLGQGSEVLTYSQSDAQRDKSGRPSGRFSAERPERSVSTLKIQRTEQGDSAVYLCASSSSDGSMATHFGPGTRLTVT.

V and J are TRBV11-2 and TRBJ2-7, with D possibly TRBD2 on 5 matching bases. The germline V gene encodes CDR1 SGHAT and CDR2 FQNNGV. V was trimmed by 6 bases and J by 1 base, leaving 16 bases between them. CDR3 length: 15 residues. CDR3 nucleotide sequence: TGTGCCAGCAGTGTTGGAGGCTACGCGTCCTACGAGCAGTACTTC. It encodes CASSVGGYASYEQYF.

On this clonotype: The junction shows a germline mismatch at one end, possibly a read error. The chain combines TRBV9 with TRBJ1-6; D remains ambiguous. The CDR3 has 16 amino acids. CDR1 is SGDLS, CDR2 YYNGEE, per germline. Here the CDR3 reads CAGSEPGQAGNSPLHF. Here the CDR3 DNA reads TGTGCCGGCAGCGAGCCGGGTCAGGCTGGAAATTCACCCCTCCACTTT.

This chain links TRBV9 with TRBJ2-7; D is unclear. The CDR3 sequence is 15 residues long. Germline CDR1 SGDLS, CDR2 YYNGEE. Trimming shortened V by 0 bases and J by 10 bases, and 20 bases separated the two germline ends. CDR3 sequence (DNA): TGTGCCAGCAGCGTAGCGGGCAGGCTCTATGGCTACCAGTACTTC. As protein: CASSVAGRLYGYQYF.

In this sample, this clonotype turned up once. In this CDR3 the conserved last residue, phenylalanine or tryptophan, is missing, so a read error is likely. The DNA is omitted, as the CDR3 cannot be located on it reliably, and the CDR3 follows TCRdb's listing. This chain links TRBV7-2 with TRBJ1-5. The CDR3 length is 13 residues, termini included. The V gene's germline CDR1 is SGHTA and CDR2 FQGNSA. The CDR3 spells CASTAQGGDQHQH.

This clonotype was detected only a few times. The chain carries TRBV10-1 and TRBJ2-7; D is perhaps TRBD1 (6 bases). The V gene lost 0 bases and the J gene lost 6 bases, with 15 bases spanning the gap. The CDR3 runs to 15 residues. The germline gives CDR1 WNHNN, CDR2 SYGVQD (reference sequence). The CDR3: CASSESWGHAPEQYF. In nucleotides, the CDR3 is TGCGCCAGCAGTGAGTCGTGGGGGCACGCTCCCGAGCAGTACTTC.

The chain joins TRBV2 to TRBJ2-2, with D tentatively TRBD1 or TRBD2 (5 bases each). The germline V and J ends were trimmed by 7 bases and 8 bases, with 20 bases remaining between them. Germline assignment: CDR1 SNHLY and CDR2 FYNNEI. CDR3 size: 15 residues. In DNA, the CDR3 is TGTGCCAGCACGCCTGGGAAGGGGAGAGCTGGGGAGCTGTTTTTT. Translation gives CASTPGKGRAGELFF.

Worth noting for this clonotype: The CDR3 does not close with the conserved phenylalanine or tryptophan, likely indicating a read error. The DNA is left out, because the CDR3 cannot be placed on it with certainty; the CDR3 is given as TCRdb lists it. The genes are TRBV7-2 and TRBJ2-5; the table's D call of TRBD1 was not tested on the DNA. The CDR3 has 13 amino acids, counting both end residues. Germline V gives CDR1 SGHTA, CDR2 FQGNSA. The CDR3 region is CASSDPSFGRSGN.

The genes are TRBV19 and TRBJ2-2; 8 bases are shared with TRBD1. CDR1 is LNHDA, CDR2 SQIVND, per germline (reference sequence). With 0 bases clipped from V and 5 bases from J, the junction kept 8 bases outside the gene matches. The CDR3 contains 17 residues. The CDR3: CASSIDLHRGLTGELFF. The CDR3, as DNA: TGTGCCAGTAGTATAGATCTACACAGGGGGTTGACCGGGGAGCTGTTTTTT.

This chain joins TRBV7-8 and TRBJ2-2; no firm D call. The CDR3 runs 15 residues. V lost 5 bases and J lost 15, with 25 bases in between. In germline, CDR1 is SGHVS, CDR2 FQNEAQ. CDR3 loop: CASSATGSNAFFVFF. The DNA of the CDR3 is TGTGCCAGCAGCGCTACGGGTTCGAACGCCTTCTTTGTGTTTTTT. Based on the CDR3 plus reference TRBV7-8 and TRBJ2-2, the full variable domain is GAGVSQSPRYKVAKRGQDVALRCDPISGHVSLFWYQQALGQGPEFLTYFQNEAQLDKSGLPSDRFFAERPEGSVSTLKIQRTQQEDSAVYLCASSATGSNAFFVFFGEGSRLTVL.

This clonotype has a count of ten or more. The CDR3 spells CASSPGTNQPQHF. The CDR3 nucleotides are TGTGCCAGCTCACCAGGGACGAATCAGCCCCAGCATTTT. This chain connects TRBV18 to TRBJ1-5, with D possibly matching TRBD1 (5 bases). The germline V and J ends were trimmed by 2 bases and 4 bases, with 6 bases remaining between them. The V gene's germline CDR1 is KGHSH and CDR2 LQKENI. The CDR3 has 13 amino acids.

J is TRBJ2-5 and V is TRBV7-7; D tentatively reads TRBD1 or TRBD2 (6 bases each). V was clipped by 5 bases and J by 9 bases, with 19 bases between them. Germline CDR1 and CDR2: SSHAT and FNYEAQ (reference sequence). The CDR3 sequence is 14 residues long. The CDR3 DNA reads TGTGCCAGCAGCCCTCCAGGGGCGGGGCAGCCCCAGTACTTC. This codes for CASSPPGAGQPQYF.

The chain recombines TRBV7-9 with TRBJ2-7; 7 positions agree with TRBD2. The V and J ends lost 6 bases and 6 bases, in that order; junction bases with no gene match: 14. Germline-derived CDR1 and CDR2 are SEHNR and FQNEAQ (reference sequence). The CDR3 is 15 amino acids. The CDR3 loop reads CASRLPVTSISEQYF. The CDR3 nucleotides are TGTGCCAGCAGGTTACCGGTGACTAGCATCAGCGAGCAGTACTTC.

This chain links TRBV5-1 with TRBJ2-3, with TRBD1 matching 7 bases. The length of the CDR3 is 14 residues. The germline V gene encodes CDR1 SGHRS and CDR2 YFSETQ. V gave up 2 bases and J gave up 8 bases; unmatched junction bases: 8. In nucleotides, the CDR3 is TGCGCCAGCAGCTTCACAGGGGCTGAGGTTACGCAGTATTTT. Encoded protein: CASSFTGAEVTQYF.

The V gene is TRBV20-1, the J gene TRBJ2-5; D might be TRBD1 (5 bases). Trimming took 5 bases from V and 1 from J, leaving 20 bases between them. Germline CDR1 is DFQATT and CDR2 is SNEGSKA (reference sequence). This CDR3 comprises 16 residues. The CDR3: CSAEPPHPGRQETQYF. CDR3 nucleotide sequence: TGCAGTGCTGAGCCACCTCATCCAGGGCGCCAAGAGACCCAGTACTTC.

Comment on this clonotype: A much bigger clone sits one base away, suggesting this may be a read error. CDR3 amino acids: CASSQEARSTHSYNEQSF. Written as DNA, the CDR3 is TGTGCCAGCAGCCAAGAGGCTAGATCAACTCACTCCTACAATGAGCAGTCCTTC. The chain employs TRBV3-1 and TRBJ2-1; D uncertain. Per germline, CDR1 LGHDT and CDR2 YNNKEL (reference sequence). CDR3 length: 18 residues.

As regards this clonotype: A read error may be the cause here, since a much bigger clone is one base away. Without the conserved terminal phenylalanine or tryptophan, this CDR3 likely stems from a read error. The genes are TRBV7-9 and TRBJ1-1; D unclear. The length of the CDR3 is 13 residues. V dropped 2 bases and J dropped 4 bases, with 8 bases sitting between them. The germline gives CDR1 SEHNR, CDR2 FQNEAQ (reference sequence). CDR3 loop: CASSLFSGTEAFL. The DNA of the CDR3 is TGTGCCAGCAGCTTATTCAGCGGCACTGAAGCTTTCCTT.

The rearrangement uses TRBV7-9 and TRBJ1-3; TRBD1 is a possible D gene (5 bases). Trimming removed 0 bases from V and 7 bases from J, with 16 bases in between. The V gene's germline CDR1 is SEHNR and CDR2 FQNEAQ (reference sequence). This CDR3 region has 16 residues. CDR3 DNA sequence: TGTGCCAGCAGCTTAGCTGGACAAGCTTGTTCGAACACCATATATTTT. It specifies CASSLAGQACSNTIYF.

The genes are TRBV20-1 and TRBJ1-2; weak D call: TRBD1 (5 bases). The V gene lost 1 base and the J gene lost 8 bases, with 11 bases spanning the gap. Looked up from germline, CDR1 is DFQATT and CDR2 is SNEGSKA (reference sequence). There are 12 residues in the CDR3. CDR3 DNA: TGCAGTGCTAGAGGGGGAGGGGAAGGCTACACCTTC. This gives the protein CSARGGGEGYTF.

The CDR3 DNA reads as TGTGCCAGCAGCTTAGATACACGAAACTATGGCTACAACACCTTC. It yields the protein CASSLDTRNYGYNTF. This sequence joins TRBV7-9 and TRBJ1-2; D is undetermined. The V end lost 1 base, the J end lost 12 bases, and 21 bases lay between the germline ends. From germline, CDR1 is SEHNR and CDR2 FQNEAQ (reference sequence). The CDR3 loop spans 15 amino acids.

The chain has TRBV20-1 and TRBJ1-5; 7 bases match TRBD1. Germline-derived CDR1 and CDR2 are DFQATT and SNEGSKA (reference sequence). The CDR3 sequence is 12 residues long. Trimming cost V 6 bases and J 5 bases; bases outside gene matches: 4. Here the CDR3 DNA reads TGCAGTGCCAAAACAGGGGATCAGCCCCAGCATTTT. Amino acids: CSAKTGDQPQHF.

With regard to this clonotype: Its ends do not fully match the called genes, so a read error is possible. V usage is TRBV20-1 and J usage is TRBJ2-5, with D uncertain. CDR3 length: 13 residues. In germline, CDR1 is DFQATT, CDR2 SNEGSKA (reference sequence). This chain's CDR3 is CSAPLDPQGTQYF. CDR3 DNA sequence: TGCAGTGCCCCTCTGGACCCACAAGGGACCCAGTACTTC.

This chain uses TRBV7-2 with TRBJ2-3; D may be TRBD1 or TRBD2 (6 bases each). The CDR3 is 15 residues long. CDR1 SGHTA and CDR2 FQGNSA come from the germline V gene. V shed 5 bases and J shed 14 bases, with 26 bases lying between them. CDR3 residues: CASSHAGRDTETLYF. The CDR3 nucleotides are TGTGCCAGCAGCCACGCGGGGCGGGACACAGAAACGTTGTATTTT.

Of note for this clonotype: The germline gene is not matched at one end of the junction; a read error may be the cause. The chain couples TRBV7-8 to TRBJ1-2; D may be TRBD1 (5 bases). The CDR3 totals 14 residues. Looked up from germline, CDR1 is SGHVS and CDR2 is FQNEAQ. DNA for the CDR3: TGTGCCAGCTCGAGGGGACGTGAGGCTGAAGCTTTCTTTTTC. It specifies CASSRGREAEAFFF.